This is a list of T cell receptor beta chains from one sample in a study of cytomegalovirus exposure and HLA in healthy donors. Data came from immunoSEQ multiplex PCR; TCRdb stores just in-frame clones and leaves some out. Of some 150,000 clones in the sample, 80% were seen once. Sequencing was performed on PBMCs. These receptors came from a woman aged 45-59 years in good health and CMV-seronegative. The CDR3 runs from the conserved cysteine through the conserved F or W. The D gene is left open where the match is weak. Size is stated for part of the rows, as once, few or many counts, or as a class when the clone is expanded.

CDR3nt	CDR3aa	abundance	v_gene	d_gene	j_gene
TGTGCCTCTGGAGTTCGAGGGAGAAGTTGGGCAGATACGCAGTATTTT	CASGVRGRSWADTQYF	.	TRBV30	.	TRBJ2-3
TGTGCCTGGAGCGCCCGGGGTGGGAACTATGGCTACACCTTC	CAWSARGGNYGYTF	.	TRBV30	.	TRBJ1-2
TGCAGCGCGGCCACTAGCAACTACGAGCAGTACTTC	CSAATSNYEQYF	.	TRBV29-1	.	TRBJ2-7
TGCGCCAGCAGCGAGCGGACGAACACCGGGGAGCTGTTTTTT	CASSERTNTGELFF	.	TRBV5-1	.	TRBJ2-2
TGTGCCAGCAGGGGACAGGACAATCAGCCCCAGCATTTT	CASRGQDNQPQHF	.	TRBV6-5	TRBD1	TRBJ1-5
TGCGCCAGCAGCTCTCAGGGGAGCACTGAAGCTTTCTTT	CASSSQGSTEAFF	.	TRBV5-1	.	TRBJ1-1
TGTGCCAGCAGTTTATCGGGAGGCTACACCTTC	CASSLSGGYTF	once	TRBV28	.	TRBJ1-2
TGTGCCACCAGCAGGGGGGGGGCGGGGGCTAACGAAGCTTTCTTT	CATSRGGAGANEAFF	.	TRBV15	.	TRBJ1-1
TGCGCCAGCAGCTTGAGGCTAGCGGGTTCCGAGACCGGGGAGCTGTTTTTT	CASSLRLAGSETGELFF	.	TRBV5-1	TRBD2	TRBJ2-2
TGTGCCAGCTCACCACTAGCGGGAGATCGAAGCACAGATACGCAGTATTTT	CASSPLAGDRSTDTQYF	.	TRBV18	TRBD2	TRBJ2-3
TGTGCCAGCAGCGCCATCTCGATGGGGAGGGGTGAGCAGTTCTTC	CASSAISMGRGEQFF	.	TRBV7-2	TRBD2	TRBJ2-1
TGCAGCGTTGATCTTGCCGGGGGGGCAGTGTACAATGAGCAGTTCTTC	CSVDLAGGAVYNEQFF	.	TRBV29-1	TRBD2	TRBJ2-1
TGTGCCAGCAGGGGGTACCAGGGTCCAGCTTTCTTT	CASRGYQGPAFF	once	TRBV25-1	.	TRBJ1-1
TGTGCCAGAGTGACAGTAAACACCGGGGAGCTGTTTTTT	CARVTVNTGELFF	.	TRBV28	.	TRBJ2-2
TGTGCCAGTAGGGGGACCGGGACAGGGGACACTGAAGCTTTCTTT	CASRGTGTGDTEAFF	.	TRBV19	TRBD1	TRBJ1-1
TGTGCCAGCAGACTGACAGGGCTACGCACAGATACGCAGTATTTT	CASRLTGLRTDTQYF	.	TRBV6-5	TRBD1	TRBJ2-3
TGTGCCAGCACGCCGGCGCAATACAGGGGCCACGAGCAGTACTTC	CASTPAQYRGHEQYF	.	TRBV28	TRBD1	TRBJ2-7
TGTGCCAGCTCACCCCACGCGGGGTTTAGGACTAATGAAAAACTGTTTTTT	CASSPHAGFRTNEKLFF	.	TRBV18	.	TRBJ1-4
TGTGCCAGCAGTGAATACCAGGGTGCGGGGTATGGCTACACCTTC	CASSEYQGAGYGYTF	few	TRBV25-1	.	TRBJ1-2
TGTGCCAGTAGTCGGGTGAATGAAAAACTGTTTTTT	CASSRVNEKLFF	few	TRBV19	.	TRBJ1-4